The 2 T cell receptor beta chains below all came from one sample that was sequenced in a study of graft-versus-host responses after intestinal transplantation. No cognate antigen is known for these TCRs. Only in-frame clones appear in the TCRdb table, and some are missing; sequencing was by immunoSEQ multiplex PCR. The sample holds 75,000 to 100,000 clones, 91% seen once. The input for sequencing was unstimulated CD4+ T cells sorted from spleen or lymph node cells, taken before transplant. The source is a human donor who was the organ donor for an intestinal transplant.

The CDR3 is CASETSSYNEQFF. The CDR3 DNA sequence: TGTGCCAGCGAGACTAGCTCCTACAATGAGCAGTTCTTC. The V gene is TRBV28, the J gene TRBJ2-1; D may be TRBD2 (6 bases). Germline CDR1 MDHEN, CDR2 SYDVKM. The CDR3 length is 13 residues. V lost 8 bases to trimming and J lost 0 bases, with 8 bases between them.

This chain connects TRBV7-3 to TRBJ2-7; no firm D call. CDR1 is SGHTA, CDR2 FQGTGA, per germline. The CDR3 contains 13 residues. V was trimmed by 5 bases and J by 5 bases, leaving 13 bases between them. The CDR3: CASSRAVGDEQYF. The CDR3 coding sequence is TGTGCCAGCAGCCGCGCCGTTGGTGACGAGCAGTACTTC.